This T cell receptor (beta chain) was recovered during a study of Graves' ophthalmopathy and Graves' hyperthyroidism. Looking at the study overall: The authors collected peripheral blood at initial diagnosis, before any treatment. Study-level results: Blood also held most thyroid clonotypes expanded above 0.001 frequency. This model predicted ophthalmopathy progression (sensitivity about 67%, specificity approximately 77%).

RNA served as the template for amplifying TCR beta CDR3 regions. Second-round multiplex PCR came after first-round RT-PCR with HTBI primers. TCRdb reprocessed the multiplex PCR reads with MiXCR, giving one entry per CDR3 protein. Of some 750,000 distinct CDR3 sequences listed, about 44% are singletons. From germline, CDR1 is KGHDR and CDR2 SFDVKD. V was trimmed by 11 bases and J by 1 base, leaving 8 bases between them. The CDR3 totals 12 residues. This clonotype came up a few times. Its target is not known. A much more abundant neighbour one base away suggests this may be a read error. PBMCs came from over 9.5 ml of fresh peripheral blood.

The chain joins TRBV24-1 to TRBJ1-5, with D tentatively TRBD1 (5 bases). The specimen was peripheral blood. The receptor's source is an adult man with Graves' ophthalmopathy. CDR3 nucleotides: TGTGCCAGTTGGGACAGCAATCAGCCCCAGCATTTT. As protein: CASWDSNQPQHF.